Below are 16 T cell receptor beta chains sequenced from a single sample in a study of human T cells and chemical hapten exposure. Time point meaning: patch test 1, 2 weeks after DPC sensitization. The treatment here: therapeutic diphenylcyclopropenone sensitization with weekly scalp DPC. TCRdb reprocessed the RACE reads via MiXCR and lists one record per CDR3 protein. The profile shows roughly 200,000 distinct CDR3 sequences, 20% to 25% of them singletons. Sequences were derived from whole blood, sampled in connection with sensitization to the hapten diphenylcyclopropenone (DPC). The receptor set was obtained from a woman in her forties or fifties with alopecia areata. Some clones in this sample may be carry-over from other donors' samples.

The chain links TRBV29-1 to TRBJ2-3; unclear D gene. The germline CDR1 and CDR2 sequences are SQVTM and ANQGSEA. Trimming removed 4 bases from V and 6 bases from J, with 8 bases in between. The CDR3 spans 11 residues. The CDR3 nucleotides read TGCAGCGTTGTTGTTCTCGATACGCAGTATTTT. Its translation is CSVVVLDTQYF.

The genes are TRBV23-1 and TRBJ2-1; no clear D. TRBV23-1 is an ORF, with its function uncertain. The CDR3 runs to 13 residues. The ends were cut back, 9 bases at V and 4 bases at J, with 13 bases in the middle. CDR3 sequence reads: CASQRPVYNEQFF. DNA for the CDR3: TGCGCCAGTCAGAGGCCCGTTTACAATGAGCAGTTCTTC.

This chain joins TRBV7-8 and TRBJ2-2; D tentatively fits TRBD1 or TRBD2 (7 bases each). This CDR3 contains 17 residues. Germline CDR1 is SGHVS and CDR2 is FQNEAQ. Trimming cost V 5 bases and J 0 bases, with 16 bases left between them. The CDR3 nucleotides read TGTGCCAGCAGCAGGGGAGGGGGCGCGACGAACACCGGGGAGCTGTTTTTT. Its protein product is CASSRGGGATNTGELFF.

This clonotype was recorded a few times. The genes are TRBV7-6 and TRBJ1-1; weak D call: TRBD1 (6 bases). The CDR3 has 16 amino acids. V gave up 4 bases and J gave up 2 bases, with 17 bases separating them. Germline V CDR1 and CDR2: SGHVS, FNYEAQ. CDR3 residues: CASSSTSGHQNTEAFF. CDR3 DNA: TGTGCCAGCAGCTCCACGTCGGGACACCAAAACACTGAAGCTTTCTTT. Looking up the rest from reference TRBV7-6 and TRBJ1-1 gives the full variable domain: GAGVSQSPRYKVTKRGQDVALRCDPISGHVSLYWYRQALGQGPEFLTYFNYEAQQDKSGLPNDRFSAERPEGSISTLTIQRTEQRDSAMYRCASSSTSGHQNTEAFFGQGTRLTVV.

J is TRBJ2-1 and V is TRBV28; D gene uncertain. Between the trimmed V and J ends, which lost 4 bases and 8 bases, there was a span of 9 bases. Germline CDR1 reads MDHEN; CDR2 reads SYDVKM. CDR3 length equals 12 residues. DNA of the CDR3: TGTGCCAGCAGTTCTCGACGCGATGAGCAGTTCTTC. This sequence encodes CASSSRRDEQFF.

The chain recombines TRBV18 with TRBJ1-1, with TRBD1 matching over 9 bases. The CDR3 length is 15 residues. Germline V gene lookup returns CDR1 KGHSH and CDR2 LQKENI. The trim removed 6 bases at V and 1 base at J, leaving 6 bases unmatched. The CDR3 DNA follows: TGTGCCAGCTCGGGCGACAGGGGGGCGAACACTGAAGCTTTCTTT. Protein: CASSGDRGANTEAFF. Full variable domain (remainder filled in from reference TRBV18 and TRBJ1-1): NAGVMQNPRHLVRRRGQEARLRCSPMKGHSHVYWYRQLPEEGLKFMVYLQKENIIDESGMPKERFSAEFPKEGPSILRIQQVVRGDSAAYFCASSGDRGANTEAFFGQGTRLTVV.

The chain employs TRBV27 and TRBJ2-3; tentative D call: TRBD2 (6 bases). Per germline, CDR1 MNHEY and CDR2 SMNVEV (reference sequence). The CDR3 runs to 15 residues. V was pared by 4 bases and J by 0 bases, with 11 bases between. The CDR3 reads CASSSRLVSTDTQYF. In DNA, the CDR3 is TGTGCCAGCAGTTCGAGACTAGTGAGCACAGATACGCAGTATTTT.

V is TRBV7-2 and J is TRBJ2-3; 8 nucleotides match TRBD2. This CDR3 comprises 14 residues. The germline CDR1 and CDR2 sequences are SGHTA and FQGNSA. The V gene end was trimmed by 8 bases and the J gene end by 2 bases; junction bases not matched to a gene: 6. The CDR3 DNA reads TGTGCCAGCGCTTCGGGACTAGACACAGATACGCAGTATTTT. Its protein is CASASGLDTDTQYF.

The chain links TRBV2 to TRBJ1-5; D might be TRBD1 (6 bases). Between the trimmed V and J ends, which lost 6 bases and 5 bases, there was a span of 14 bases. The CDR3 is 14 amino acids. Germline V CDR1 and CDR2: SNHLY, FYNNEI. The CDR3 spells CASSTGTPYQPQHF. DNA of the CDR3: TGTGCCAGCAGCACCGGGACACCGTATCAGCCCCAGCATTTT.

In its sample, this clonotype was seen many times. This sequence joins TRBV7-9 and TRBJ1-4; D unresolved. The CDR3 sequence is 12 residues long. In germline, CDR1 is SEHNR, CDR2 FQNEAQ (reference sequence). The V end lost 4 bases, the J end lost 5 bases, and 5 bases lay between the germline ends. CDR3 residues: CASSSRNEKLFF. In nucleotides, the CDR3 is TGTGCCAGCAGCTCGCGAAATGAAAAACTGTTTTTT.

This sequence joins TRBV20-1 and TRBJ2-1; 13 positions match TRBD2. CDR1 DFQATT and CDR2 SNEGSKA come from the germline V gene (reference sequence). V was pared by 1 base and J by 1 base, with 4 bases of the junction left unmatched. The CDR3 runs 17 residues. The CDR3 nucleotides read TGCAGTGCTAGAGGCGGACTAGCGGGAGTTTCCTACAATGAGCAGTTCTTC. Translated, it gives CSARGGLAGVSYNEQFF.

The chain couples TRBV3-1 to TRBJ1-1; 8 bases fit TRBD1. Germline CDR1 and CDR2: LGHDT and YNNKEL (reference sequence). This CDR3 spans 15 amino acids. J gave up 5 bases and V 2 bases, and 7 bases lay outside the gene matches. This chain's CDR3 is CASSQWTGSNTEAFF. CDR3 nucleotide sequence: TGTGCCAGCAGCCAATGGACAGGGTCTAATACTGAAGCTTTCTTT. Drawing the rest from reference TRBV3-1 and TRBJ1-1, the complete variable domain is DTAVSQTPKYLVTQMGNDKSIKCEQNLGHDTMYWYKQDSKKFLKIMFSYNNKELIINETVPNRFSPKSPDKAHLNLHINSLELGDSAVYFCASSQWTGSNTEAFFGQGTRLTVV.

This clonotype was seen more than once but under ten times. The chain combines TRBV20-1 with TRBJ1-2; D not certain. The CDR3 consists of 12 residues. The germline V gene encodes CDR1 DFQATT and CDR2 SNEGSKA (reference sequence). With 5 bases removed from V and 2 bases from J, the gap between germline ends came to 9 bases. In DNA, the CDR3 is TGCAGTGCTCAGGACGGCAACTATGGCTACACCTTC. This codes for CSAQDGNYGYTF.

The chain uses TRBV12-3 or TRBV12-4 and TRBJ2-6; D is perhaps TRBD2 (5 bases). Deletions cut 4 bases from V and 0 bases from J, with 19 bases between. This CDR3 contains 19 residues. The CDR3 nucleotides read TGTGCCAGCAGTTATCCCCATACCGGGGTTAACTCTGGGGCCAACGTCCTGACTTTC. Amino acid sequence: CASSYPHTGVNSGANVLTF.

The chain joins TRBV7-8 to TRBJ1-2, with a weak D call TRBD1 (5 bases). The ends were cut back, 9 bases at V and 3 bases at J, with 20 bases in the middle. Germline assignment: CDR1 SGHVS and CDR2 FQNEAQ. The CDR3 consists of 15 residues. The CDR3 DNA reads TGTGCCAGTACGCCGGGATGGGGCTTAGACTATGGCTACACCTTC. Translated: CASTPGWGLDYGYTF.

This clonotype was picked up one time. V gene TRBV20-1 combines with J gene TRBJ2-7, with TRBD1 matching 7 bases. CDR1 is DFQATT and CDR2 is SNEGSKA in the germline V gene (reference sequence). The CDR3 runs 14 residues. V shed 6 bases, J shed 0 bases, and the junction held 8 bases outside the gene matches. CDR3 amino acids: CSAQGQLSSYEQYF. CDR3 DNA: TGCAGTGCGCAGGGACAGCTGAGCTCCTACGAGCAGTACTTC.